This TCR beta chain was recorded in a study of identical twins. MiXCR, applied by TCRdb to the 5' RACE reads, yields one record per CDR3 protein. The repertoire consists of hundreds of thousands of distinct CDR3 sequences, with more than 6.5% occurring once and the leading ten covering approximately 0.96%. There were only healthy Caucasians among the donors. Whole-study results and caveats: Some out-of-frame alpha sequences were shared by twins, and these showed excess low generation probability. The authors noted that invariant MAIT and iNKT cells could partly confound zero-insertion analyses.

This CDR3 is built from 14 residues. The junction had 8 bases not matched to a gene; V was cut back by 5 bases and J by 4 bases. CDR1 and CDR2 from the germline V gene are SGHRS and YFSETQ. With regard to this clonotype: Its antigen remains unidentified.

The sample also formed part of further work on yellow fever vaccine responses in identical twins.

The rearrangement joins TRBV5-1 to TRBJ1-1, with 7 nucleotides matching TRBD1. Sequenced material: PBMCs. The sequence came from a woman between 18 and 30 years old in good health. The CDR3 loop reads CASSFEGGGTEAFF. As DNA, the CDR3 is TGCGCCAGCAGTTTTGAAGGGGGCGGCACTGAAGCTTTCTTT.